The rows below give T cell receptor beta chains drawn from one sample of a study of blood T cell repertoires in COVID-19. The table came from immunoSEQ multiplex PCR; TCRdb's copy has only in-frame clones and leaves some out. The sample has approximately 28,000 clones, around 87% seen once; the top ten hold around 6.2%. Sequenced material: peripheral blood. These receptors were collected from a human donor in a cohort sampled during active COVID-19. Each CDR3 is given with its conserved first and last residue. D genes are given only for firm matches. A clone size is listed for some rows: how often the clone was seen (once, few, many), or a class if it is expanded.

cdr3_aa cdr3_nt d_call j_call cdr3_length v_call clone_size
CASSQVPVLGGNEQFF TGCGCCAGCAGCCAAGTCCCGGTTCTAGGAGGGAATGAGCAGTTCTTC - TRBJ2-1 16 TRBV4-3 -
CASSYPQDRQGRQTQYF TGTGCCAGCAGCTACCCTCAAGACCGACAGGGGCGGCAGACCCAGTACTTC TRBD1 TRBJ2-5 17 TRBV7-9 -
CAWSVGQVNYGYTF TGTGCCTGGAGTGTAGGTCAGGTTAACTATGGCTACACCTTC - TRBJ1-2 14 TRBV30 -
CASRGRGAGPTDTQYF TGTGCCAGCAGGGGAAGGGGCGCAGGACCCACAGATACGCAGTATTTT - TRBJ2-3 16 TRBV27 -
CSASGGGQGGVNQPQHF TGCAGTGCTAGTGGCGGGGGACAGGGTGGGGTCAATCAGCCCCAGCATTTT TRBD1 TRBJ1-5 17 TRBV20-1 -
CASSQEWQGSYEQYF TGTGCCAGCAGCCAAGAATGGCAGGGCTCCTACGAGCAGTACTTC - TRBJ2-7 15 TRBV4-2 -
CASSLRGSNYGYTF TGTGCCAGCAGTTTACGGGGGTCTAACTATGGCTACACCTTC - TRBJ1-2 14 TRBV27 -
CASGSAAYEQYF TGTGCCAGCGGTAGCGCAGCCTACGAGCAGTACTTC - TRBJ2-7 12 TRBV12-3/TRBV12-4 once
CASSLTGGLPQEQFF TGTGCCAGCAGCCTAACAGGGGGCCTACCACAGGAGCAGTTCTTC TRBD1 TRBJ2-1 15 TRBV7-9 -
CASTSDRNTEAFF TGTGCCAGCACCTCGGACAGGAACACTGAAGCTTTCTTT - TRBJ1-1 13 TRBV5-6 once
CASSEDSSREQFF TGTGCCAGCAGTGAGGACTCCAGTAGGGAGCAGTTCTTC - TRBJ2-1 13 TRBV6-1 -
CASRPQGFGELFF TGTGCCAGCAGGCCACAGGGATTCGGGGAGCTGTTTTTT - TRBJ2-2 13 TRBV12-3/TRBV12-4 -
CATSGTPFAGGYTF TGCGCCACCTCCGGGACTCCTTTCGCGGGGGGCTACACCTTC - TRBJ1-2 14 TRBV10-1 -
CASSLGQVYEQYF TGTGCCAGCAGCTTGGGGCAAGTCTACGAGCAGTACTTC - TRBJ2-7 13 TRBV5-6 -
CATSDGGAPADTQYF TGTGCCACCAGTGATGGTGGGGCGCCTGCAGATACGCAGTATTTT - TRBJ2-3 15 TRBV24-1 -
CATSEGGSVGYGYTF TGTGCCACCAGTGAAGGAGGCAGTGTAGGCTATGGCTACACCTTC - TRBJ1-2 15 TRBV24-1 -
CASSPLPGGTDTQYF TGTGCCAGCTCACCACTGCCCGGGGGCACAGATACGCAGTATTTT - TRBJ2-3 15 TRBV18 -
CASSQDGARPYSNQPQHF TGCGCCAGCAGCCAAGATGGGGCCCGACCGTATAGCAATCAGCCCCAGCATTTT - TRBJ1-5 18 TRBV4-3 -
CASSFYQSKNIQYF TGTGCCAGCAGCTTCTATCAATCCAAAAACATTCAGTACTTC - TRBJ2-4 14 TRBV7-2 -
CASSLGGWLATTYEQYF TGCGCCAGCAGCTTGGGGGGTTGGCTAGCGACTACCTACGAGCAGTACTTC - TRBJ2-7 17 TRBV5-1 -
CASSSVTGRAGELFF TGTGCCAGCAGCTCGGTAACAGGGAGGGCCGGGGAGCTGTTTTTT - TRBJ2-2 15 TRBV7-6 -
CASSLQGLETQYF TGTGCCAGCAGCTTGCAGGGGCTGGAGACCCAGTACTTC - TRBJ2-5 13 TRBV7-2 -
CASRTTGLIYEQYF TGTGCCAGCAGAACAACCGGACTGATTTACGAGCAGTACTTC - TRBJ2-7 14 TRBV6-6 -
CASSQTTSYRPGQGTTGELFF TGTGCCAGCAGCCAAACTACCTCATATCGACCGGGACAGGGGACAACCGGGGAGCTGTTTTTT TRBD1 TRBJ2-2 21 TRBV27 -
CASSVGQGQETQYF TGTGCCAGCAGCGTAGGGCAGGGTCAAGAGACCCAGTACTTC - TRBJ2-5 14 TRBV9 -
CATSRVAVISTDTQYF TGTGCCACCAGCAGAGTAGCGGTTATTAGCACAGATACGCAGTATTTT - TRBJ2-3 16 TRBV15 -
CASSYLKTDRGGPNTEAFF TGTGCCAGCAGTTATTTAAAAACGGACAGGGGAGGACCGAACACTGAAGCTTTCTTT TRBD1 TRBJ1-1 19 TRBV6-2/TRBV6-3 -
CASSQGGGSYEQYF TGCGCCAGCAGCCAAGGTGGAGGCTCCTACGAGCAGTACTTC - TRBJ2-7 14 TRBV5-1 -
CASSPPPDRDRYSGANVLTF TGTGCCAGCAGCCCTCCACCGGACCGGGACAGGTACTCTGGAGCCAACGTCCTGACTTTC TRBD1 TRBJ2-6 20 TRBV14 -
CASSLEVGGPSGANVLTF TGTGCCAGCAGCTTAGAAGTCGGCGGCCCCTCTGGGGCCAACGTCCTGACTTTC - TRBJ2-6 18 TRBV7-9 once
CASNYGQGAKATNEKLFF TGTGCCAGTAATTACGGACAGGGGGCAAAGGCAACTAATGAAAAACTGTTTTTT TRBD1 TRBJ1-4 18 TRBV19 -
CASSIAAISGNTIYF TGTGCCAGTAGTATCGCGGCAATCTCTGGAAACACCATATATTTT - TRBJ1-3 15 TRBV19 -
CASSQEGQSSTDTQYF TGCGCCAGCAGCCAAGAGGGACAGTCTAGCACAGATACGCAGTATTTT TRBD1 TRBJ2-3 16 TRBV4-3 -
CASSFGTSGGQETQYF TGTGCCAGCAGCTTCGGGACTAGCGGGGGCCAAGAGACCCAGTACTTC TRBD2 TRBJ2-5 16 TRBV5-6 -
CASSSSGGYTF TGTGCCAGCAGTTCCTCAGGGGGCTACACCTTC - TRBJ1-2 11 TRBV27 few
CASSQERYGSSYEQYF TGTGCCAGCAGCCAAGAACGTTATGGCAGCTCCTACGAGCAGTACTTC - TRBJ2-7 16 TRBV4-2 -